The entry below gives a single T cell receptor (beta chain) sequence along with its context. Its antigen is not known. Without the conserved terminal phenylalanine or tryptophan, this CDR3 likely stems from a read error. CD25-based Treg depletion was applied to purified naive CD4+ T cells. This CDR3 has 12 residues. The germline V gene encodes CDR1 SGHRS and CDR2 YFSETQ. Trimming shortened V by 4 bases and J by 7 bases, and 6 bases separated the two germline ends. Study results and limitations: Tumor memory CD4+ T cell TCR gene usage was found to cluster with blood and lymph node memory CD4+ cells and with lymph node naive CD4+ cells. Tumor Treg TCRs overlapped most with tumor naive CD4+ cells.

Constant-region reverse primers amplified full-length variable regions, followed by semi-nested Nested Universal Primer A PCR. TCRdb re-called the 5' RACE reads with MiXCR, one entry per CDR3 protein. The sample lists some 62,000 distinct CDR3 sequences; roughly 30% were seen once. The origin of this receptor is a female donor with breast cancer. The material sequenced was tumor-infiltrating naive CD4+ T cells sorted from the breast tumor. The sample's subset: naive CD4+ T cells, CD4+CD45RA+CD25-. V usage is TRBV5-1 and J usage is TRBJ1-6; no clear D gene. Written as DNA, the CDR3 is TGCGCCAGCAGCGACTCGAATTCACCCCTCCACCTT. Translated: CASSDSNSPLHL.